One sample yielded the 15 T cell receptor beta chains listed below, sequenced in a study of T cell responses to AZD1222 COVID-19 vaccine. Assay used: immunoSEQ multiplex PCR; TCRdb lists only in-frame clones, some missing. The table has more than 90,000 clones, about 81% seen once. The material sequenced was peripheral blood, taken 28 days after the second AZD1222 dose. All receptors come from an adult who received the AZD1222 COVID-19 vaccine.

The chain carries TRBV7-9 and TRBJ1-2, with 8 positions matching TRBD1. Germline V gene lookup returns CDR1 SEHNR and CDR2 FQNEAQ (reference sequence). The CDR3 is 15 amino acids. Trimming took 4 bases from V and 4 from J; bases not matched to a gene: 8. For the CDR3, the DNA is TGTGCCAGCAGCTACGGGACAGGAGCTCCCTATGGCTACACCTTC. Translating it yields CASSYGTGAPYGYTF. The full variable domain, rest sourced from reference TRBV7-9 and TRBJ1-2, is DTGVSQNPRHKITKRGQNVTFRCDPISEHNRLYWYRQTLGQGPEFLTYFQNEAQLEKSRLLSDRFSAERPKGSFSTLEIQRTEQGDSAMYLCASSYGTGAPYGYTFGSGTRLTVV.

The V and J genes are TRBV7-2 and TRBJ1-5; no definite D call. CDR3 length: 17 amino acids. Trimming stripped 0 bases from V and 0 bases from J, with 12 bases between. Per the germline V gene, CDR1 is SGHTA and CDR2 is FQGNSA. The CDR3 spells CASSLARGTHSNQPQHF. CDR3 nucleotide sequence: TGTGCCAGCAGCTTAGCGCGGGGAACTCATAGCAATCAGCCCCAGCATTTT.

CDR3: CAISDLTGSGYTF. The CDR3 bases are TGTGCCATCAGTGATCTCACCGGCTCTGGCTACACCTTC. The chain joins TRBV10-3 to TRBJ1-2; D remains ambiguous. CDR3 length equals 13 residues. Trimming removed 3 bases from V and 7 bases from J, with 12 bases in between. The germline V gene encodes CDR1 ENHRY and CDR2 SYGVKD.

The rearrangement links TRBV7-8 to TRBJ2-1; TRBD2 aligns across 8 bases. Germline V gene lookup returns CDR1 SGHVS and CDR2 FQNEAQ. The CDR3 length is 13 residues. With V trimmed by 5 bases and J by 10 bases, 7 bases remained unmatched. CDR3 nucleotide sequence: TGTGCCAGCAGCCCCGGGGGGGGAGAGGAGCAGTTCTTC. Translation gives CASSPGGGEEQFF.

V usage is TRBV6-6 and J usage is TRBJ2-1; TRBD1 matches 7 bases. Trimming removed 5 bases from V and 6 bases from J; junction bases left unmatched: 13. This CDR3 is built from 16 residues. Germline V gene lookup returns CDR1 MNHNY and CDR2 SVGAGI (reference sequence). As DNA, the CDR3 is TGTGCCAGCAGTAACAGAGACAGGGCGGCAGCCAATGAGCAGTTCTTC. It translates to CASSNRDRAAANEQFF.

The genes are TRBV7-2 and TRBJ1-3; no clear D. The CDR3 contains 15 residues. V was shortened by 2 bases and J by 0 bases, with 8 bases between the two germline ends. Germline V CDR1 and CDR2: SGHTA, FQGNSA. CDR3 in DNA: TGTGCCAGCAGCTTAACCAGAGCCTCTGGAAACACCATATATTTT. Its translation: CASSLTRASGNTIYF.

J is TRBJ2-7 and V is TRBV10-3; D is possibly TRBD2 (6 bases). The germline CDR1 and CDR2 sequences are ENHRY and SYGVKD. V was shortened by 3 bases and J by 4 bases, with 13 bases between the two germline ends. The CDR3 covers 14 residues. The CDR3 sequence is CAISEIAELYEQYF. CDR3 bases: TGTGCCATCAGTGAAATAGCGGAACTTTACGAGCAGTACTTC.

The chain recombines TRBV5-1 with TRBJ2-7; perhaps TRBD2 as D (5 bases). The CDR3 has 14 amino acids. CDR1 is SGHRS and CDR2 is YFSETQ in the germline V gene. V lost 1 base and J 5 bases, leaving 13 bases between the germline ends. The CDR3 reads CASSLIEGRNEQYF. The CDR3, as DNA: TGCGCCAGCAGCTTGATCGAGGGAAGGAACGAGCAGTACTTC.

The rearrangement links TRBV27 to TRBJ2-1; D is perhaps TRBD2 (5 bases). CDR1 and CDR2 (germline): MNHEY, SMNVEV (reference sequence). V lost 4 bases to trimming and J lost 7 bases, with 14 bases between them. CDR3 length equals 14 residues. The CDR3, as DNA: TGTGCCAGCAGTTCCGGGATTGGTGGGAATGAGCAGTTCTTC. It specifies CASSSGIGGNEQFF.

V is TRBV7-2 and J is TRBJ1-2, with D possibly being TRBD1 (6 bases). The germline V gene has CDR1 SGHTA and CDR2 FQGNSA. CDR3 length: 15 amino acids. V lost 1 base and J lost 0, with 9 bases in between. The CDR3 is CASSLEGGPNYGYTF. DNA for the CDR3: TGTGCCAGCAGCTTAGAAGGGGGGCCTAACTATGGCTACACCTTC.

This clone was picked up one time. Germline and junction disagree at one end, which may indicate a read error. The CDR3 sequence is CASREGSSGNTIYF. The CDR3 nucleotides are TGTGCCAGCAGGGAAGGGAGCTCTGGAAACACCATATATTTT. This chain uses TRBV2 with TRBJ1-3; D is uncertain. From germline, CDR1 is SNHLY and CDR2 FYNNEI. The CDR3 contains 14 residues.

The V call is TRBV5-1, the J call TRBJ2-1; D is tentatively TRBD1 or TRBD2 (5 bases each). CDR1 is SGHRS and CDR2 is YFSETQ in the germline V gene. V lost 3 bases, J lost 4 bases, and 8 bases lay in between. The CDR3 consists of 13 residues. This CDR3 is CASSWDGYNEQFF. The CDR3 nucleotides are TGCGCCAGCAGCTGGGACGGTTACAATGAGCAGTTCTTC.

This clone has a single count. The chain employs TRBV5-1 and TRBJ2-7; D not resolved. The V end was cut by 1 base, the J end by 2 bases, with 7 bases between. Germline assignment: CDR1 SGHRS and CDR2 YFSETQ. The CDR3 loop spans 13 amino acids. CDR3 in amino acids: CASSLLGPYEQYF. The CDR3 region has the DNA TGCGCCAGCAGCTTGCTAGGTCCCTACGAGCAGTACTTC. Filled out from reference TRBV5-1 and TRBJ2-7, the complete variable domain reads KAGVTQTPRYLIKTRGQQVTLSCSPISGHRSVSWYQQTPGQGLQFLFEYFSETQRNKGNFPGRFSGRQFSNSRSEMNVSTLELGDSALYLCASSLLGPYEQYFGPGTRLTVT.

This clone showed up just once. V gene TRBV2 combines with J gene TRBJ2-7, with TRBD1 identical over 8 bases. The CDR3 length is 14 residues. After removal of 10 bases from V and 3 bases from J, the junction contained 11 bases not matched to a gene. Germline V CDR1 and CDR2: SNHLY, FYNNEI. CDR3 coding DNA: TGTGCCACTCGACCGGGACAGGTTGTCTACGAGCAGTACTTC. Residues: CATRPGQVVYEQYF.

The CDR3, as DNA: TGTGCCAGCAGTCGGGACAGGGATATGGGAGCTTTCTTT. Its translation: CASSRDRDMGAFF. The chain combines TRBV27 with TRBJ1-1; 9 bases are shared with TRBD1. This CDR3 is built from 13 residues. Trimming at V came to 5 bases and at J to 10 bases, leaving 8 bases not matched to a gene. CDR1 MNHEY and CDR2 SMNVEV come from the germline V gene (reference sequence).